A selection of T cell receptor beta chains follows, all from one sample in a study of Graves' ophthalmopathy and Graves' hyperthyroidism. TCRdb called the multiplex PCR reads again in MiXCR, with one record for every CDR3 protein. Of roughly 480,000 distinct CDR3 sequences detected, around 14% appear once; the ten largest clones hold over 7.5%. Material: blood. The receptors come from a woman under 40 with Graves' ophthalmopathy. The CDR3 runs from the conserved cysteine through the conserved F or W. The order of the fields is clone size, D gene, V gene, J gene, CDR3 protein, CDR3 DNA. D genes are given only for firm matches. The listing skips clone size in some rows; elsewhere it reads once, few, many or a size class.

>many|NA|TRBV2|TRBJ2-7
CASSLRVGYEQYF
TGTGCCAGCAGCCTAAGGGTCGGTTACGAGCAGTACTTC
>many|NA|TRBV12-5|TRBJ1-6
CASGFPGKRPNSPLHF
TGTGCTAGTGGTTTTCCCGGGAAGCGCCCTAATTCACCCCTCCACTTT
>many|NA|TRBV11-2|TRBJ1-1
CASSLGGRRMNTEAFF
TGTGCCAGCAGCTTAGGGGGGCGCCGGATGAACACTGAAGCTTTCTTT
>many|NA|TRBV12-3/TRBV12-4|TRBJ1-2
CASSFDGFNYGYTF
TGTGCCAGCAGTTTTGACGGATTCAACTATGGCTACACCTTC
>many|NA|TRBV28|TRBJ2-7
CASSSTGQSLSEQYF
TGTGCCAGCAGTTCTACCGGACAGTCACTGAGCGAGCAGTACTTC
>many|NA|TRBV12-3/TRBV12-4|TRBJ2-7
CASSLVTSYEQYF
TGTGCCAGCAGTTTGGTCACCAGCTACGAGCAGTACTTC
>many|TRBD1|TRBV12-3/TRBV12-4|TRBJ1-1
CASRTGQGVSNTEAFF
TGTGCCAGCAGGACGGGACAGGGGGTTTCGAACACTGAAGCTTTCTTT
>many|TRBD1|TRBV6-5|TRBJ1-5
CASSPGTAYSNQPQHF
TGTGCCAGCAGCCCCGGGACAGCCTATAGCAATCAGCCCCAGCATTTT
>many|NA|TRBV7-2|TRBJ2-5
CASSFSRGNQETQYF
TGTGCCAGCAGCTTCAGTCGGGGTAACCAAGAGACCCAGTACTTC
>few|NA|TRBV11-2|TRBJ2-6
CASSLDRVSGANVLTF
TGTGCCAGCAGCTTAGACAGGGTCTCTGGGGCCAACGTCCTGACTTTC
>many|TRBD2|TRBV2|TRBJ2-3
CASSASGTTDTQYF
TGTGCCAGCAGCGCTAGCGGAACGACAGATACGCAGTATTTT
>few|NA|TRBV4-1|TRBJ1-3
CASSQGGAGISGNTIYF
TGCGCCAGCAGCCAAGGAGGCGCGGGCATAAGCGGGAACACCATATATTTT
>many|NA|TRBV12-3/TRBV12-4|TRBJ1-1
CASSQDNRGEAFF
TGTGCCAGCAGCCAAGACAACCGGGGTGAAGCTTTCTTT
>many|NA|TRBV28|TRBJ1-6
CASVLPGNSPLHF
TGTGCCAGCGTTCTCCCGGGGAATTCACCCCTCCACTTT
>NA|NA|TRBV9|TRBJ2-7
CASSVGVGASYEQYF
TGTGCCAGCAGCGTAGGGGTGGGGGCCTCCTACGAGCAGTACTTC
>many|NA|TRBV12-3/TRBV12-4|TRBJ1-1
CASSLRTVNTEAFF
TGTGCCAGCAGTCTCAGGACGGTGAACACTGAAGCTTTCTTT
>many|NA|TRBV12-3/TRBV12-4|TRBJ2-7
CASSAGQSSSYEQYF
TGTGCCAGCAGTGCGGGACAGTCCAGCTCCTACGAGCAGTACTTC
>many|TRBD1|TRBV7-6|TRBJ1-2
CASSLGWDRNGYTF
TGTGCCAGCAGCTTGGGGTGGGACAGGAATGGCTACACCTTC
>many|NA|TRBV6-1|TRBJ1-6
CASSEIRWNSPLHF
TGTGCCAGCAGTGAAATCCGGTGGAATTCACCCCTCCACTTT
>many|NA|TRBV12-3/TRBV12-4|TRBJ1-5
CASTPEEYNQPQHF
TGTGCCAGCACCCCTGAGGAGTACAATCAGCCCCAGCATTTT
>NA|NA|TRBV4-1|TRBJ2-5
CASSQVGSRFQETQYF
TGCGCCAGCAGCCAAGTCGGGTCCCGCTTCCAAGAGACCCAGTACTTC
>many|NA|TRBV12-3/TRBV12-4|TRBJ2-2
CASRFGGATGGELFF
TGTGCCAGCAGATTCGGGGGAGCGACTGGCGGGGAGCTGTTTTTT
>many|NA|TRBV19|TRBJ1-1
CASSIIPDLGEEAFF
TGTGCCAGTAGTATCATCCCAGATTTGGGGGAAGAAGCTTTCTTT
>many|TRBD2|TRBV5-1|TRBJ2-3
CASSSPLTSEGGDTQYF
TGCGCCAGCAGCTCCCCACTGACTAGCGAAGGGGGGGATACGCAGTATTTT
>many|NA|TRBV27|TRBJ2-7
CASSVSRGYYEQYF
TGTGCCAGCAGTGTAAGTCGGGGGTATTACGAGCAGTACTTC
>many|NA|TRBV6-1|TRBJ2-7
CASTSGTDLREQYF
TGTGCCAGCACCTCTGGGACGGACCTACGGGAGCAGTACTTC
>many|TRBD1|TRBV10-3|TRBJ2-5
CAISSGTAQETQYF
TGTGCCATCAGCTCCGGGACAGCGCAAGAGACCCAGTACTTC
>many|NA|TRBV6-1|TRBJ2-7
CASSESPDSYEQYF
TGTGCCAGCAGTGAATCCCCAGACTCCTACGAGCAGTACTTC
>many|TRBD1|TRBV24-1|TRBJ2-2
CATSRQGDAGELFF
TGTGCCACCAGCCGACAGGGTGATGCCGGGGAGCTGTTTTTT
>NA|TRBD1|TRBV7-9|TRBJ1-3
CASRIGQDTSGNTIYF
TGTGCCAGCAGGATAGGACAGGATACCTCTGGAAACACCATATATTTT
>many|NA|TRBV6-1|TRBJ1-1
CASSLVGKNTEAFF
TGTGCCAGCAGCCTTGTTGGGAAAAACACTGAAGCTTTCTTT
>many|NA|TRBV30|TRBJ2-2
CAWDGQSTGELFF
TGTGCCTGGGACGGACAGAGCACCGGGGAGCTGTTTTTT
>NA|NA|TRBV28|TRBJ2-3
CASSPDPATQYF
TGTGCCAGCAGCCCAGACCCTGCTACGCAGTATTTT
>few|NA|TRBV4-1|TRBJ2-7
CASSQEWRQGEFYEQYF
TGCGCCAGCAGCCAAGAGTGGAGGCAGGGTGAATTTTACGAGCAGTACTTC
>many|TRBD1|TRBV5-1|TRBJ1-6
CASSPWTGRDSPLHF
TGCGCCAGCAGCCCATGGACAGGGCGGGATTCACCCCTCCACTTT
>NA|NA|TRBV4-1|TRBJ2-7
CASSQGLIYEQYF
TGCGCCAGCAGCCAAGGGCTGATCTACGAGCAGTACTTC
>many|NA|TRBV20-1|TRBJ1-2
CSARDVFEGLLFYTF
TGCAGTGCTAGAGACGTATTTGAGGGTCTTCTATTCTACACCTTC
>many|TRBD1|TRBV7-3|TRBJ2-2
CASSPTGVNTGELFF
TGTGCCAGCAGCCCGACAGGGGTGAACACCGGGGAGCTGTTTTTT
>many|NA|TRBV6-5|TRBJ2-4
CASSSSAALRDLAKNIQYF
TGTGCCAGCAGTTCCTCTGCGGCACTGAGGGACCTAGCCAAAAACATTCAGTACTTC
>many|NA|TRBV20-1|TRBJ2-5
CSATGGVPETQYF
TGCAGTGCCACCGGGGGCGTACCGGAGACCCAGTACTTC
>many|NA|TRBV2|TRBJ1-1
CARGIVMNTEAFF
TGTGCCAGAGGGATTGTCATGAACACTGAAGCTTTCTTT
>many|NA|TRBV27|TRBJ1-1
CASSLSRQVNTEAFF
TGTGCCAGCAGTTTATCCCGACAGGTCAACACTGAAGCTTTCTTT
>few|TRBD1|TRBV20-1|TRBJ2-5
CSARADGQERETQYF
TGCAGTGCTAGAGCCGACGGACAGGAGCGGGAGACCCAGTACTTC
>many|NA|TRBV2|TRBJ1-1
CASSSDGGTEAFF
TGTGCCAGCAGTTCAGACGGGGGCACTGAAGCTTTCTTT
>many|NA|TRBV29-1|TRBJ1-1
CSAEREGTEAFF
TGCAGCGCCGAAAGGGAGGGCACTGAAGCTTTCTTT
>many|NA|TRBV12-3/TRBV12-4|TRBJ2-4
CASSRRDPGVQYF
TGTGCCAGCAGTCGACGCGATCCGGGGGTTCAGTACTTC
>many|NA|TRBV27|TRBJ1-5
CASSSNILDRKNQPQHF
TGTGCCAGCAGTTCGAATATCCTGGACAGAAAGAATCAGCCCCAGCATTTT
>many|TRBD1|TRBV6-1|TRBJ2-2
CASRDRVIGELFF
TGTGCCAGCAGGGACAGGGTGATCGGGGAGCTGTTTTTT
>many|TRBD1|TRBV6-5|TRBJ2-5
CASRPGQGDSETQYF
TGTGCCAGCAGGCCAGGACAGGGAGATTCAGAGACCCAGTACTTC
>few|NA|TRBV19|TRBJ2-2
CASNIPGLAGGELFF
TGTGCCAGTAACATCCCAGGGCTAGCCGGCGGGGAGCTGTTTTTT
>many|NA|TRBV12-3/TRBV12-4|TRBJ1-1
CASSSAGGPNTEAFF
TGTGCCAGCAGTTCTGCCGGGGGCCCGAACACTGAAGCTTTCTTT
>few|NA|TRBV4-2|TRBJ2-2
CASSQEGRGCTGELFF
TGTGCCAGCAGCCAAGAGGGTAGGGGGTGCACCGGGGAGCTGTTTTTT
>few|NA|TRBV30|TRBJ1-1
CAWSPTGGMAFF
TGTGCCTGGAGTCCGACCGGGGGGATGGCTTTCTTT
>many|NA|TRBV14|TRBJ1-1
CASSQWTAMNTEAFF
TGTGCCAGCAGCCAATGGACGGCCATGAACACTGAAGCTTTCTTT
>NA|NA|TRBV4-1|TRBJ2-2
CASSPRRRMGQQSGDLFF
TGCGCCAGCAGCCCCCGTCGTCGCATGGGGCAGCAATCCGGGGATCTGTTTTTT
>few|NA|TRBV20-1|TRBJ1-5
CSAIKPRGSNQPQHF
TGCAGTGCTATCAAACCCCGGGGTAGCAATCAGCCCCAGCATTTT